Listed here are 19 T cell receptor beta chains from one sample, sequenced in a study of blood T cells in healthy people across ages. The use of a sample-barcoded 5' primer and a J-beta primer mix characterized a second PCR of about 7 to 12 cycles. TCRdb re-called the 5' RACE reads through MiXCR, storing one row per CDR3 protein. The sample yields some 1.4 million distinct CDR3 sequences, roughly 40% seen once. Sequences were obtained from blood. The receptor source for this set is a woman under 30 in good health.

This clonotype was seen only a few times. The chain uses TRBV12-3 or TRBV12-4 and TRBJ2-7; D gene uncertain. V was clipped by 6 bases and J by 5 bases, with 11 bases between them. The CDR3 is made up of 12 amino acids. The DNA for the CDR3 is TGTGCCAGCAGCCTCCAAATGGACGAGCAGTACTTC. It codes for CASSLQMDEQYF.

The CDR3 spells CASSTAKTSGRYERYF. CDR3 nucleotide sequence: TGTGCCAGCAGCACAGCAAAAACTAGCGGGAGGTACGAGCGGTACTTC. The chain has TRBV7-2 and TRBJ2-5; 12 bases line up with TRBD2. This CDR3 region has 16 residues. Germline CDR1 is SGHTA and CDR2 is FQGNSA. Trimming took 5 bases from V and 13 from J; bases not matched to a gene: 17.

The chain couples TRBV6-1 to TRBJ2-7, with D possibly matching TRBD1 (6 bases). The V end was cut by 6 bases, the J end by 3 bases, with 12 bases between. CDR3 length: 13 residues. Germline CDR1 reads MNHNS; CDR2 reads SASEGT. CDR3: CASSHREDYEQYF. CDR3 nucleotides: TGTGCCAGCAGCCACAGGGAAGACTACGAGCAGTACTTC.

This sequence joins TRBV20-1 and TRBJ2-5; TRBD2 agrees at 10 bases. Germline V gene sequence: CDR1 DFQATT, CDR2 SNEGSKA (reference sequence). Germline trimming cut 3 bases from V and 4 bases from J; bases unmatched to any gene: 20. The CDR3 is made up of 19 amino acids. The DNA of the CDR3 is TGCAGTGCTAGCTCGAGCGGGGGGGCGATGTTTTTGGTGCGAGAGACCCAGTACTTC. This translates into CSASSSGGAMFLVRETQYF.

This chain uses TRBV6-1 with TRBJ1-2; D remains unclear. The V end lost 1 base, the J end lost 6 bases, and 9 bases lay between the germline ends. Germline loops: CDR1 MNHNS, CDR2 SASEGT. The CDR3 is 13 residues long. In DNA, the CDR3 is TGTGCCAGCAGTGAAGTGGGGTCAGATGGCTACACCTTC. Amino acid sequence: CASSEVGSDGYTF.

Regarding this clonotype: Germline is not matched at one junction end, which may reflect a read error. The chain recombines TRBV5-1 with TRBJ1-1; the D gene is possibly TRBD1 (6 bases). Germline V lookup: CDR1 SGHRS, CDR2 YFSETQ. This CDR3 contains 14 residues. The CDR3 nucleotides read TGCGCCAGCGGCTTACAGGACAGATTCACTGAAGCTTTCTTT. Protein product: CASGLQDRFTEAFF.

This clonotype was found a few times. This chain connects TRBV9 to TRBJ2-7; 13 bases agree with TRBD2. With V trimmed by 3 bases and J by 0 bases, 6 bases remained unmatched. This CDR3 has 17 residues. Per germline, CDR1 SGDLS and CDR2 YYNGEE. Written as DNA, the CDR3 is TGTGCCAGCAGCGCCCCCGGGACTAGCGGGATCTCCTACGAGCAGTACTTC. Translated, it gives CASSAPGTSGISYEQYF.

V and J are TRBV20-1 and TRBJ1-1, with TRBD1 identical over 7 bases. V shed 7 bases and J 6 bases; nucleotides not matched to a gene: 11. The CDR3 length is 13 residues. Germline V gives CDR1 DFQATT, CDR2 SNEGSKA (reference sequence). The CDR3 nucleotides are TGCAGTGGCTACTGGACAGGTCAGGCTGAAGCTTTCTTT. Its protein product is CSGYWTGQAEAFF.

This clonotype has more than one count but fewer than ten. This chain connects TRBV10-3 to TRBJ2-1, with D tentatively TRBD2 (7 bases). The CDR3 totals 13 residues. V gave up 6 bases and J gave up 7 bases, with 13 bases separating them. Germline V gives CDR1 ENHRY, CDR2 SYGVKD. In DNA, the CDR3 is TGTGCCATCAGCGGCGGGGGCCCTAATGAGCAGTTCTTC. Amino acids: CAISGGGPNEQFF.

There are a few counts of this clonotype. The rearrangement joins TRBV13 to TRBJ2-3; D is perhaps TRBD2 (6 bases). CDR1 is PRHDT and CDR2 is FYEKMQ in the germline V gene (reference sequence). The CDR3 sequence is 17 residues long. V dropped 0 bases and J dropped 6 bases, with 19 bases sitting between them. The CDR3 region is CASSLGFVTRARDTQYF. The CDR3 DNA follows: TGTGCCAGCAGCTTAGGATTTGTGACTAGAGCCCGGGATACGCAGTATTTT.

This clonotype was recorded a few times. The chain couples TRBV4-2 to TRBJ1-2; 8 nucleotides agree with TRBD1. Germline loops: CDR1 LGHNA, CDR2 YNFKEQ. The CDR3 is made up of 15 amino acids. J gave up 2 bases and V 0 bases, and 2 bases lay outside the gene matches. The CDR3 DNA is TGTGCCAGCAGCCAAGAAAACAGGGGGAACTATGGCTACACCTTC. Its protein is CASSQENRGNYGYTF.

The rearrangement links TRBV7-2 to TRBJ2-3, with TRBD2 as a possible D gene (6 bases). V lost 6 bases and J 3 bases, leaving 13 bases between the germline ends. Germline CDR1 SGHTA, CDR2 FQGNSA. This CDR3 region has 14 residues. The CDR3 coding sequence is TGTGCCAGCAGGTGGGGAGCGGGTACAGATACGCAGTATTTT. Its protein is CASRWGAGTDTQYF.

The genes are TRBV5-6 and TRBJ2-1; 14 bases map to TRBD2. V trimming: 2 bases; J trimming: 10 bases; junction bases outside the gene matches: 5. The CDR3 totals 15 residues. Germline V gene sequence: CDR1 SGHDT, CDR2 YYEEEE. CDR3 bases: TGTGCCAGCAGCTTAGGGGGACTAGCGGGAGACGAGCAGTTCTTC. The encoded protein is CASSLGGLAGDEQFF.

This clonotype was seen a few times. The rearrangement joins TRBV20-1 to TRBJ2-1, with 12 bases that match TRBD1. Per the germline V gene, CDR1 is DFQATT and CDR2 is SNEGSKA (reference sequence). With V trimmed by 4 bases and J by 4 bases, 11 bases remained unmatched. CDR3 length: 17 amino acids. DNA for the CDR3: TGCAGTGCTACGGGACAGGGGGCGACTAGCGGGTACAATGAGCAGTTCTTC. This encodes CSATGQGATSGYNEQFF.

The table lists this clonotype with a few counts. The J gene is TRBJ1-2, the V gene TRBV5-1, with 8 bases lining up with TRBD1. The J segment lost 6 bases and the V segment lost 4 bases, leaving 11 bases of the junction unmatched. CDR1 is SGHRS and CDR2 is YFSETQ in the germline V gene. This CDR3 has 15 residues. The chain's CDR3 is CASSLGQGGGDGYTF. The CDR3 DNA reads TGCGCCAGCAGCCTCGGACAGGGCGGGGGCGATGGCTACACCTTC.

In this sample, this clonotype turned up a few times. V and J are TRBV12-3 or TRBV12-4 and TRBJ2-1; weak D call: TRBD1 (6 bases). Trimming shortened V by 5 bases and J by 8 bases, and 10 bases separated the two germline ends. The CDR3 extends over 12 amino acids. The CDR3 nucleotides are TGTGCCAGCAGTCCACAGGGTTATGAGCAGTTCTTC. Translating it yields CASSPQGYEQFF.

The CDR3 DNA follows: TGCAGTGCTAGAGCTGGACAGGGAAATGAAAAACTGTTTTTT. Amino acid sequence: CSARAGQGNEKLFF. The chain uses TRBV20-1 and TRBJ1-4, with TRBD1 identical over 8 bases. The CDR3 has 14 amino acids. CDR1 DFQATT and CDR2 SNEGSKA come from the germline V gene (reference sequence). Germline trimming cut 1 base from V and 5 bases from J; bases unmatched to any gene: 3.

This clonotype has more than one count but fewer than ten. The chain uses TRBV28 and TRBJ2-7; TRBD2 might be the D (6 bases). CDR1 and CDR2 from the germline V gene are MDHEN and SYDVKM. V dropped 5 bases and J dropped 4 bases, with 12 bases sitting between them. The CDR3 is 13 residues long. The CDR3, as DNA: TGTGCCAGCAGTATCGTGGGGGGTTACGAGCAGTACTTC. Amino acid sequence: CASSIVGGYEQYF.

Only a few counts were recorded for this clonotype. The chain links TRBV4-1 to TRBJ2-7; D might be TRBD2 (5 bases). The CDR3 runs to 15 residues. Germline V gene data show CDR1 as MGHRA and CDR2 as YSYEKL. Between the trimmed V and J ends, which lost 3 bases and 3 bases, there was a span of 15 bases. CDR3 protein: CASSQLGLNNYEQYF. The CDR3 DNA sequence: TGCGCCAGCAGCCAGCTAGGACTTAACAACTACGAGCAGTACTTC.